This T cell receptor (beta chain) was found in a study of blood T cell repertoires in COVID-19. TCRdb's copy holds only in-frame clones and misses some; the assay was immunoSEQ multiplex PCR. The data hold 200,000 to 250,000 clones, with about 80% observed a single time. With 4 bases clipped from V and 0 bases from J, the junction kept 12 bases outside the gene matches. The CDR3 covers 19 residues. Germline assignment: CDR1 SGHRS and CDR2 YFSETQ. Everyone who took part was 18 to 89 years old, and they came from 20 to 25 US areas. The receptor's source is a man aged 40-49 years who had recovered from COVID-19. Material: PBMCs or T cells enriched from blood (not recorded which). The gene calls are TRBV5-1 and TRBJ2-1, with 11 bases aligning to TRBD2. This CDR3 is CASSATGTSGGNSYNEQFF. The CDR3 nucleotides are TGCGCCAGCAGCGCGACCGGGACTAGCGGAGGGAACTCCTACAATGAGCAGTTCTTC.